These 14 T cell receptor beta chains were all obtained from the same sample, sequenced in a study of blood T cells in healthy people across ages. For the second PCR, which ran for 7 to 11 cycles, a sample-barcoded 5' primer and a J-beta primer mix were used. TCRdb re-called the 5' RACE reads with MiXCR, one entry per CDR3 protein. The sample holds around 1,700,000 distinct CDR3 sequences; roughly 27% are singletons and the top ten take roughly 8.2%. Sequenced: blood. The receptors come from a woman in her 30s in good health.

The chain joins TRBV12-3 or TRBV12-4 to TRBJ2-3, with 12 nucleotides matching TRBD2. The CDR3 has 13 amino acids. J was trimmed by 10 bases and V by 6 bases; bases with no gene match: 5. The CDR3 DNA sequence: TGTGCCAGCAGCCAGACTAGCGGGAGAGCGCAGTATTTT. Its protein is CASSQTSGRAQYF.

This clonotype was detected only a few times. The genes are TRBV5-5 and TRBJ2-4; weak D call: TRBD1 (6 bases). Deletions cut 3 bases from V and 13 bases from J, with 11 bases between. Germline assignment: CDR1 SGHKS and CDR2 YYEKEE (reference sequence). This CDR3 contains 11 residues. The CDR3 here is CASSSAQGQYF. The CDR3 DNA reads TGTGCCAGCAGCTCGGCCCAGGGGCAGTACTTC. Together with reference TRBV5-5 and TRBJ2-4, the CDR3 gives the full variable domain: DAGVTQSPTHLIKTRGQQVTLRCSPISGHKSVSWYQQVLGQGPQFIFQYYEKEERGRGNFPDRFSARQFPNYSSELNVNALLLGDSALYLCASSSAQGQYFGAGTRLSVL.

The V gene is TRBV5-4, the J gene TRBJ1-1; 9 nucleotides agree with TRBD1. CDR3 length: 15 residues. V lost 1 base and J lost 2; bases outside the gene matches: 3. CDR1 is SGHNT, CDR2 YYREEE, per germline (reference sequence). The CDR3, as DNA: TGTGCCAGCAGCTTGACGGGACAGGGTAACACTGAAGCTTTCTTT. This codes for CASSLTGQGNTEAFF.

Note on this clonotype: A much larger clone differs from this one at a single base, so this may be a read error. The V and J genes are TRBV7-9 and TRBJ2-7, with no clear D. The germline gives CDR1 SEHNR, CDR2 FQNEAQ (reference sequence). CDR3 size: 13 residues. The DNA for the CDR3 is TGTGCCGGCAGCTTACTTCCCCTGAACGAGCAGTACTTC. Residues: CAGSLLPLNEQYF.

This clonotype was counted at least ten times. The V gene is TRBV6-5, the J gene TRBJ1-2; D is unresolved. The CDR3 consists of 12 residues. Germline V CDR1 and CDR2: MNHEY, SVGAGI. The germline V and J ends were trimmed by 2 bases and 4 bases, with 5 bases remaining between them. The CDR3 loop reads CASSYGSYGYTF. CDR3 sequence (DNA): TGTGCCAGCAGTTACGGGAGCTATGGCTACACCTTC.

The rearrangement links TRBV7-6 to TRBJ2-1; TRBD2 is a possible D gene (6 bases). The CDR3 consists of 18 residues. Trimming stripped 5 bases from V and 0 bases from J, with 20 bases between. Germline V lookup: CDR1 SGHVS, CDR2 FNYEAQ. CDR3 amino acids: CASSLPAGGMSSYNEQFF. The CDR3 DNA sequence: TGTGCCAGCAGCCTTCCCGCAGGCGGGATGAGCTCCTACAATGAGCAGTTCTTC.

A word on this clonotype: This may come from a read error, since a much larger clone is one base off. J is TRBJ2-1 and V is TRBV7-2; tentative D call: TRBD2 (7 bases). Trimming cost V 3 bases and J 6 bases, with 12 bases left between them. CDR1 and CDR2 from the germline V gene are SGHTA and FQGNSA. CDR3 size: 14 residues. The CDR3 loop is CASSLGGRPNEQFF. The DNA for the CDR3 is TGTGCCAGCAGCTTGGGGGGGCGCCCCAATGAGCAGTTCTTC.

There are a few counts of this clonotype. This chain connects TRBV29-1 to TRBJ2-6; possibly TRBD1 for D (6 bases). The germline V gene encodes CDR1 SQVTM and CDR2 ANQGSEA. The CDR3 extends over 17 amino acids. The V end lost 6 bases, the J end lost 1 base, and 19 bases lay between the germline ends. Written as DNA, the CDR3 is TGCAGCGTGAGCGCGGTGGTAGGGGGTTCTGGGGCCAACGTCCTGACTTTC. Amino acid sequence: CSVSAVVGGSGANVLTF.

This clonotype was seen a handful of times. Here the CDR3 reads CSARLPGGPGEQYF. As DNA, the CDR3 is TGCAGTGCTAGACTTCCCGGGGGGCCGGGAGAGCAGTACTTC. The chain employs TRBV20-1 and TRBJ2-7; a possible D gene is TRBD2 (7 bases). The length of the CDR3 is 14 residues. Deletions cut 2 bases from V and 7 bases from J, with 18 bases between. In germline, CDR1 is DFQATT, CDR2 SNEGSKA (reference sequence).

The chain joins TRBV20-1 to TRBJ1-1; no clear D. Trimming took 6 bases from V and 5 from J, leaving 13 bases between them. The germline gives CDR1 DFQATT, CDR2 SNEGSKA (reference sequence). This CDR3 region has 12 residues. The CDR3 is CSAGGGRTEAFF. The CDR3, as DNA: TGCAGTGCGGGTGGCGGGAGAACTGAAGCTTTCTTT.

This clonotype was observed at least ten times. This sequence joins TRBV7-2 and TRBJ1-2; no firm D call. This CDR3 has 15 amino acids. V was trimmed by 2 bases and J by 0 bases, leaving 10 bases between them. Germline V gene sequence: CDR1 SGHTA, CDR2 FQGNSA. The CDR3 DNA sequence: TGTGCCAGCAGCTTACGGGTAATAGCTAACTATGGCTACACCTTC. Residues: CASSLRVIANYGYTF.

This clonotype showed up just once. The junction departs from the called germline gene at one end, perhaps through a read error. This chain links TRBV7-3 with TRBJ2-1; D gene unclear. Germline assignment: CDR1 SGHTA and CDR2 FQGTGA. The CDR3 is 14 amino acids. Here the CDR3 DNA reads TGTGCCGGCAGCTTAACTCGTGAGGCCAATGAGCAGTTCTTC. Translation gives CAGSLTREANEQFF.

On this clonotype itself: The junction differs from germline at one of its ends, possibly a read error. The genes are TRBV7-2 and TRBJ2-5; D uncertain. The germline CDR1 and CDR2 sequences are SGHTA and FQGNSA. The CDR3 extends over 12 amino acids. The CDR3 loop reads CASSLVGEAQYF. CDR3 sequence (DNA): TGTGCCAGCAGCTTAGTCGGAGAGGCCCAGTACTTC.

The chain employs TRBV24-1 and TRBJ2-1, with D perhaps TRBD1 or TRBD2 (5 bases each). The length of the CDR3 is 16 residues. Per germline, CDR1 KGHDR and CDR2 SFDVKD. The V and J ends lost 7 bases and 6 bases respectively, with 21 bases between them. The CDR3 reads CATSPAGTLVGNEQFF. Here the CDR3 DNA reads TGTGCCACCAGCCCAGCCGGGACCCTAGTGGGCAATGAGCAGTTCTTC.